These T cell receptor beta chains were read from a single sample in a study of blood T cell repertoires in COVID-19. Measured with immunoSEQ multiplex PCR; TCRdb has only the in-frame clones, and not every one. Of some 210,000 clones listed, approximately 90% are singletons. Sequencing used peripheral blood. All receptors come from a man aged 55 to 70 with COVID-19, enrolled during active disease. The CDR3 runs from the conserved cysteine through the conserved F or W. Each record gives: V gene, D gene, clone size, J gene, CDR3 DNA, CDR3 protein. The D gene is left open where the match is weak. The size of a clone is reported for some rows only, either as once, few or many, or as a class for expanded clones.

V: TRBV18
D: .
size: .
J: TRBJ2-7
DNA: TGTGCCAGCTCACCGGACCTGGGGCTCCACGAGCAGTACTTC
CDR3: CASSPDLGLHEQYF

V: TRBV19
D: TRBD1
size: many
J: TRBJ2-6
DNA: TGTGCCAGTAGTATAGGCTCCGGGACAGGGAGCCCTGGGGCCAACGTCCTGACTTTC
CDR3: CASSIGSGTGSPGANVLTF

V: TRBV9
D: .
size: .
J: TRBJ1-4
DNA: TGTGCCAGCAGCGTAGATCACAGGGCTGGAAAACTGTTTTTT
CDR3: CASSVDHRAGKLFF

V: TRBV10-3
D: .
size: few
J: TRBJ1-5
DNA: TGTGCCATCAGTGAGTCACCGGGGGGAAGCAATCAGCCCCAGCATTTT
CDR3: CAISESPGGSNQPQHF

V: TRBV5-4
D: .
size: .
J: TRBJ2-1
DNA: TGTGCCAGCAGCTTGTGGGGAGGCAATGAGCAGTTCTTC
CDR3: CASSLWGGNEQFF

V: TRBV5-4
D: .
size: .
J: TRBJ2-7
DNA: TGTGCCAGCAGCTTCCCTACTAGAGGAGAGCAGTACTTC
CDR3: CASSFPTRGEQYF

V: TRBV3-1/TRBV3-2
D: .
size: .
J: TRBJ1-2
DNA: TGTGCCAGCAGCCAGGGCTTCGATGGCTACACCTTC
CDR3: CASSQGFDGYTF

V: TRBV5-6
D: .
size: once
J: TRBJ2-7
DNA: TGTGCCAGCAGCTTGTCAGGGATGTACGAGCAGTACTTC
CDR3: CASSLSGMYEQYF

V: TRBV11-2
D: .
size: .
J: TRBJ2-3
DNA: TGTGCCAGCAGCTCACTCATCTCGAGCACAGATACGCAGTATTTT
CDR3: CASSSLISSTDTQYF

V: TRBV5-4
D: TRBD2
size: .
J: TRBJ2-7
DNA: TGTGCCAGCAGCTTATTAGCGGGAGTGGCGGACGAGCAGTACTTC
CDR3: CASSLLAGVADEQYF

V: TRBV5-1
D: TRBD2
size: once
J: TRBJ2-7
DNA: TGCGCCAGCAGCAGAGGACTAGCGGGAGGGCTTCTGGACGAGCAGTACTTC
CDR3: CASSRGLAGGLLDEQYF

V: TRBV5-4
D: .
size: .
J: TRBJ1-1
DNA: TGTGCCAGCAGCTTGGCCAGACAGAACACTGAAGCTTTCTTT
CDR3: CASSLARQNTEAFF

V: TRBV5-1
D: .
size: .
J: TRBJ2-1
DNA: TGCGCCAGCAGCTCGATTACTAGGGACAATGAGCAGTTCTTC
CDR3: CASSSITRDNEQFF

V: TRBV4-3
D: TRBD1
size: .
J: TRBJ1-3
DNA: TGCGCCAGCAGCCATGCCGGACAGGGGGGGTCTGGAAACACCATATATTTT
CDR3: CASSHAGQGGSGNTIYF

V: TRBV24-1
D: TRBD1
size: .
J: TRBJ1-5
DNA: TGTGCCACCAGCCACAGGGGCAGCAATCAGCCCCAGCATTTT
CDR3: CATSHRGSNQPQHF

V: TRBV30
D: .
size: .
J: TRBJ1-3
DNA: TGTGCCTGGATTCCGGGTGTCTCTGGAAACACCATATATTTT
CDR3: CAWIPGVSGNTIYF

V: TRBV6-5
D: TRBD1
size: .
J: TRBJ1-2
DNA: TGTGCCAGCAGTCCCGAGGGGACAGGGGATTTTGGCTACACCTTC
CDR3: CASSPEGTGDFGYTF

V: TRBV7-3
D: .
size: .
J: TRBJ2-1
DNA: TGTGCCAGCAGCCTCCGGGGCGGGGGCACCTACAATGAGCAGTTCTTC
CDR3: CASSLRGGGTYNEQFF

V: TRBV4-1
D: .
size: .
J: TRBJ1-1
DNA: TGCGCCAGCAGCCTCCTAGGGGATGTTGCAGCTTTCTTT
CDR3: CASSLLGDVAAFF

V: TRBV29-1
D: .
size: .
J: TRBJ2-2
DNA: TGCAGCGCTGGGTTGAATGGAGGGGGAGGGACCGGGGAGCTGTTTTTT
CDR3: CSAGLNGGGGTGELFF

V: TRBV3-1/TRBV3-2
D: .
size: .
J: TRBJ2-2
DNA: TGTGCCAGCAGCCTTCCGCAGGGCCCGAACACCGGGGAGCTGTTTTTT
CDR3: CASSLPQGPNTGELFF

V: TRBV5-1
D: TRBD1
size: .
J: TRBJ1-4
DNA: TGCGCCAGCAGCCTGGCTTACAGGGGGCGGACTAATGAAAAACTGTTTTTT
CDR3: CASSLAYRGRTNEKLFF

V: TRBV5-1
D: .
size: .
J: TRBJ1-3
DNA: TGCGCCAGCAGCTTGGTCCCGGGTAGCTCTGGAAACACCATATATTTT
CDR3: CASSLVPGSSGNTIYF

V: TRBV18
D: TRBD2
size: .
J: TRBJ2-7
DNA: TGTGCCAGCTCGTATTCTAGCGGGAGCTACGAGCAGTACTTC
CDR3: CASSYSSGSYEQYF

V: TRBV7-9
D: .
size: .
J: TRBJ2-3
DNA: TGTGCCAGCAGCTCTCTAGCCACCACAGATACGCAGTATTTT
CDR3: CASSSLATTDTQYF

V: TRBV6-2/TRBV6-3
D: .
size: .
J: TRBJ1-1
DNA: TGTGCCAGCAGTTATTCGGGGAGGGGGTCGAACACTGAAGCTTTCTTT
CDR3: CASSYSGRGSNTEAFF

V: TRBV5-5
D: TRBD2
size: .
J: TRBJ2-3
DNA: TGTGCCAGCAGGACGATAGCGGGATCAGATACGCAGTATTTT
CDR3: CASRTIAGSDTQYF

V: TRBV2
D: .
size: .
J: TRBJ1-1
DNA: TGTGCCAGCTCCACAGGGATTCGGGGAACTGAAGCTTTCTTT
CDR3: CASSTGIRGTEAFF

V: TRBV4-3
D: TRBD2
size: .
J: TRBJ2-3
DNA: TGCGCCAGCAGCCAAGATCTGGGACTAGCGGGGGGAGATACGCAGTATTTT
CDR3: CASSQDLGLAGGDTQYF

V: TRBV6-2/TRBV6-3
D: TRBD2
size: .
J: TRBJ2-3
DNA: TGTGCCAGCAGCCCGGGACTAGCGGCTACGCAGTATTTT
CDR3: CASSPGLAATQYF

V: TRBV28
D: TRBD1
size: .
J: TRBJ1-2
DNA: TGTGCCAGCAGTTCCAGGACAGGGGTTCCCCTCTATGGCTACACCTTC
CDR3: CASSSRTGVPLYGYTF

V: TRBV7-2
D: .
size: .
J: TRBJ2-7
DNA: TGTGCCAGCAGCCCTTCTGCGGGTTCCCCCATATTGGGCGAGCAGTACTTC
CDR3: CASSPSAGSPILGEQYF

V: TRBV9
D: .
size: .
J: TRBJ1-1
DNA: TGTGCCAGCAGCGTAGGGGAGAGAGTGAACACTGAAGCTTTCTTT
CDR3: CASSVGERVNTEAFF

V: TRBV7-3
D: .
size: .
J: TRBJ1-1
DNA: TGTGCCAGCAGCGTTAAAGGACAGTCGAACACTGAAGCTTTCTTT
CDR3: CASSVKGQSNTEAFF

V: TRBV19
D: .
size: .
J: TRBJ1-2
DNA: TGTGCCAGTACCACGGGGGGGGACTTCTATGGCTACACCTTC
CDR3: CASTTGGDFYGYTF

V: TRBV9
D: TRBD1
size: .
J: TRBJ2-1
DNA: TGTGCCAGCAGCCCGGGACAGTCCGTTTATGAGCAGTTCTTC
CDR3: CASSPGQSVYEQFF

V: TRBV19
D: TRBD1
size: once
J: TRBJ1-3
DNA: TGTGCCAGTAGTATGGGACAGGGCTCCTCTGGAAACACCATATATTTT
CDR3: CASSMGQGSSGNTIYF

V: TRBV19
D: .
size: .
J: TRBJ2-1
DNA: TGTGCCAGTAGTAAACGGGACTTTCCTATCCCCTACAATGAGCAGTTCTTC
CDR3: CASSKRDFPIPYNEQFF

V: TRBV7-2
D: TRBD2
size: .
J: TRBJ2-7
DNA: TGTGCCAGCAGCTTATCTAGCGGGAGAAACGAGCAGTACTTC
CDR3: CASSLSSGRNEQYF

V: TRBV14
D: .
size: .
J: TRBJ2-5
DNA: TGTGCCAGCAGCCTCCCGAGCTCCCCACAAGAGACCCAGTACTTC
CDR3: CASSLPSSPQETQYF

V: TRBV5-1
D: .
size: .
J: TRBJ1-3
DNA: TGCGCCAGCAGCTTGGCGAAACAAGACTCTGGAAACACCATATATTTT
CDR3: CASSLAKQDSGNTIYF

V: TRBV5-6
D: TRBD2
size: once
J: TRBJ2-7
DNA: TGTGCCAGCGATACCAATTGGGGGGGCGAGCAGTACTTC
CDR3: CASDTNWGGEQYF

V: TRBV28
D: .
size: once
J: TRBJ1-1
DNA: TGTGCCAGCAGTTTAGTATCGAGCACTGAAGCTTTCTTT
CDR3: CASSLVSSTEAFF

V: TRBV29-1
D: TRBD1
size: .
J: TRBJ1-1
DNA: TGCAGCGTTGAAACAAACAGGGGGCATACTGAAGCTTTCTTT
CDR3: CSVETNRGHTEAFF

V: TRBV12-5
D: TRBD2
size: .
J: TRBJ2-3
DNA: TGTGCTAGTGGCATTAGCGGGAGTCCCACGCAGTATTTT
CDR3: CASGISGSPTQYF

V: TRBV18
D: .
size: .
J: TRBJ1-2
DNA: TGTGCCAGCTCACCCCAGGGCTCCAACTATGGCTACACCTTC
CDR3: CASSPQGSNYGYTF

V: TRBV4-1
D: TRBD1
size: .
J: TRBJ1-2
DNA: TGCGCCAGCAGCCTTACTTTTCAGGGGGCTCTCTATGGCTACACCTTC
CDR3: CASSLTFQGALYGYTF

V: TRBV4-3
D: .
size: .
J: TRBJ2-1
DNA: TGCGCCAGCAGCCAAGATAGATTTTACAATGAGCAGTTCTTC
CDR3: CASSQDRFYNEQFF

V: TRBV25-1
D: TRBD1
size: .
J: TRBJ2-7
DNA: TGTGCCAGCAGTGAGAGACAGGGGAGCGAACAGTACTTC
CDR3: CASSERQGSEQYF

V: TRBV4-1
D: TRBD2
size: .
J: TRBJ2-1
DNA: TGCGCCAGCAGCCAAGTAATTTCTAGCGGATACAATGAGCAGTTCTTC
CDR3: CASSQVISSGYNEQFF

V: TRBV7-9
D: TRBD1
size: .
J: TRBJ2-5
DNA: TGTGCCAGCAGCCTACAGGGGGCCCAGTACTTC
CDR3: CASSLQGAQYF

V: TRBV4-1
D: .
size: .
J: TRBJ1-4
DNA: TGCGCCAGCAGCCAGCTGTTAAGCACTAATGAAAAACTGTTTTTT
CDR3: CASSQLLSTNEKLFF

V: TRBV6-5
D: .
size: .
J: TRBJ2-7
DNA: TGTGCCAGCAGTTCCAGGGACCCCGGAGGGGAGCAGTACTTC
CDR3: CASSSRDPGGEQYF

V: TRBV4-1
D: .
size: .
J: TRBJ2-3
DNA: TGCGCCAGCAGCAAAGCCTTAAGCACAGATACGCAGTATTTT
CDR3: CASSKALSTDTQYF

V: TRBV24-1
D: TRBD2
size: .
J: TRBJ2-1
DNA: TGTGCCACCAGTGAGGCGTTAGCGGGGACCCATGAGCAGTTCTTC
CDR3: CATSEALAGTHEQFF